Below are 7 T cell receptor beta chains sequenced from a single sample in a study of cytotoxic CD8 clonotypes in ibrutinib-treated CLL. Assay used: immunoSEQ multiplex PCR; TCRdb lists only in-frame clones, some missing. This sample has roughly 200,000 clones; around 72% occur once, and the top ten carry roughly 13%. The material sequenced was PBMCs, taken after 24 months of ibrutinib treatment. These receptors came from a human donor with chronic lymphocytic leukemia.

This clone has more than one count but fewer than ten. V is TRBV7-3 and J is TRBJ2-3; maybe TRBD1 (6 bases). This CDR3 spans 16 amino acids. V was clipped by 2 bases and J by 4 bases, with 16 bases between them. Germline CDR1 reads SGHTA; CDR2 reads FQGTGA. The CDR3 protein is CASSLYDDRRADTQYF. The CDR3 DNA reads TGTGCCAGCAGCTTATACGACGACAGGCGGGCAGATACGCAGTATTTT. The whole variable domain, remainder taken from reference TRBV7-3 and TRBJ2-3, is GAGVSQTPSNKVTEKGKYVELRCDPISGHTALYWYRQSLGQGPEFLIYFQGTGAADDSGLPNDRFFAVRPEGSVSTLKIQRTERGDSAVYLCASSLYDDRRADTQYFGPGTRLTVL.

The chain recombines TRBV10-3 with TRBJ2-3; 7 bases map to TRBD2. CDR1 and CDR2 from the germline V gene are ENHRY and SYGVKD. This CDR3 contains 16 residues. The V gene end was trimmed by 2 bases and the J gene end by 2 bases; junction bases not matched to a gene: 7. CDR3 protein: CAISELWEGDTDTQYF. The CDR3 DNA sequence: TGTGCCATCAGTGAGCTTTGGGAGGGTGACACAGATACGCAGTATTTT.

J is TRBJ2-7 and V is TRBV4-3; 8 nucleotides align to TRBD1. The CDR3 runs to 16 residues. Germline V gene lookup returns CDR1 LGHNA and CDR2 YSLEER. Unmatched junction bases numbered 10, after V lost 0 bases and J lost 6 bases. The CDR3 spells CASSQDLAGGWGEQYF. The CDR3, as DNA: TGCGCCAGCAGCCAAGATTTGGCAGGGGGCTGGGGCGAGCAGTACTTC.

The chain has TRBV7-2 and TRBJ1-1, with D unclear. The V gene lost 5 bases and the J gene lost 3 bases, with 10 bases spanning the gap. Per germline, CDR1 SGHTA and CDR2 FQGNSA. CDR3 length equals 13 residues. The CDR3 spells CASSPRTYTEAFF. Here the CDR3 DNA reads TGTGCCAGCAGCCCTAGGACCTACACTGAAGCTTTCTTT.

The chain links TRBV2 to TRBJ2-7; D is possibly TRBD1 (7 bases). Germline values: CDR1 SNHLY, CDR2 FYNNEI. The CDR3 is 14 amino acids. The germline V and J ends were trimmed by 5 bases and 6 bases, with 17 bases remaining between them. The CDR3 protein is CASSFTGAAGEQYF. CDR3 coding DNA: TGTGCCAGCAGTTTTACAGGGGCAGCGGGCGAGCAGTACTTC.

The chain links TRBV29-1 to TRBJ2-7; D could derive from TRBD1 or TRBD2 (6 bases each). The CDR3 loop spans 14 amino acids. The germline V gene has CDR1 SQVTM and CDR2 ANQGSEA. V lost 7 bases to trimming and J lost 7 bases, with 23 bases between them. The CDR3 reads CSASWGAGTREQYF. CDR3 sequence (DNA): TGCAGCGCTTCGTGGGGGGCAGGGACGAGGGAGCAGTACTTC.

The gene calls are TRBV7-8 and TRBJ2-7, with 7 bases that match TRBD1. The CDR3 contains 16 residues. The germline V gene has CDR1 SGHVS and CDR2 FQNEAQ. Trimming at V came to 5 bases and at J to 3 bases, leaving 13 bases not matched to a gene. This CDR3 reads CASSRSRQGHLYEQYF. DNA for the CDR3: TGTGCCAGCAGCCGATCCCGACAGGGACATCTCTACGAGCAGTACTTC.